What follows are 15 T cell receptor beta chains derived from one specimen sequenced in a study of cytomegalovirus exposure and HLA in healthy donors (dated by TCRdb to 2016 to 2017). The library was generated by the immunoSEQ multiplex PCR assay. Not all clones reach the TCRdb copy of this immuneACCESS table, which keeps in-frame sequences only. Checked studies attribute under half of the gap to unresolved V genes and leave the rest unexplained. Recorded for this sample are around 240,000 clones; roughly 90% of them occurred a single time. 0.3% to 0.4% of the sample goes to the ten largest clones. The sequencing sample was made of PBMCs. Receptors were obtained from a woman aged 18-30 years in good health and CMV-seronegative.

V gene TRBV19 combines with J gene TRBJ1-5; D possibly corresponds to TRBD1 (5 bases). This CDR3 comprises 15 residues. V was trimmed by 5 bases and J by 6 bases, leaving 17 bases between them. Germline V gene lookup returns CDR1 LNHDA and CDR2 SQIVND (reference sequence). CDR3 loop: CASSLTTGTAQPQHF. The CDR3 nucleotides are TGTGCCAGTAGTCTCACAACAGGCACAGCTCAGCCCCAGCATTTT.

The rearrangement uses TRBV7-2 and TRBJ2-7; the D gene is possibly TRBD1 (6 bases). The V gene's germline CDR1 is SGHTA and CDR2 FQGNSA. Trimming left V 1 base short and J 2 bases short, with 9 bases between. The length of the CDR3 is 14 residues. CDR3 sequence (DNA): TGTGCCAGCAGCTTAGAGTGGGGGCCCTACGAGCAGTACGTC. The encoded protein is CASSLEWGPYEQYV.

This clone was counted a single time. This rearrangement joins TRBV28 to TRBJ1-4; 7 nucleotides agree with TRBD1. V gave up 8 bases and J gave up 3 bases; unmatched junction bases: 0. Per the germline V gene, CDR1 is MDHEN and CDR2 is SYDVKM. This CDR3 has 12 residues. The CDR3 region has the DNA TGTGCCAGCCAGGGGGCTAATGAAAAACTGTTTTTT. It translates to CASQGANEKLFF.

This rearrangement joins TRBV12-2 to TRBJ2-3; whether TRBD2, the table's D call, matches the DNA was not checked. TRBV12-2 is termed a pseudogene. This CDR3 comprises 17 residues. The CDR3 reads CASRLVLRAGGTDTQYF. The CDR3, as DNA: TGTGCAAGTCGCTTAGTCTTGCGAGCGGGGGGGACAGATACGCAGTATTTT.

The gene calls are TRBV27 and TRBJ2-7; D gene unclear. The CDR3 has 13 residues. V dropped 3 bases and J dropped 4 bases, with 10 bases sitting between them. Germline-derived CDR1 and CDR2 are MNHEY and SMNVEV (reference sequence). This chain's CDR3 is CASSLNSLYEQYF. As DNA, the CDR3 is TGTGCCAGCAGTTTGAATAGCCTTTACGAGCAGTACTTC.

The CDR3 bases are TGTGCCAGCAGCTCAGGGACTAGCGGGGGGGGAGAGACCCAGTACTTC. It yields the protein CASSSGTSGGGETQYF. The chain uses TRBV11-3 and TRBJ2-5; 16 bases map to TRBD2. The CDR3 consists of 16 residues. CDR1 SGHNT and CDR2 YENEEA come from the germline V gene. Unmatched junction bases numbered 3, after V lost 4 bases and J lost 4 bases.

The V and J genes are TRBV11-3 and TRBJ2-3; D is unresolved. The germline V gene has CDR1 SGHNT and CDR2 YENEEA. There are 15 residues in the CDR3. With 5 bases removed from V and 0 bases from J, the gap between germline ends came to 12 bases. The CDR3 here is CASSRYSSSTDTQYF. As DNA, the CDR3 is TGTGCCAGCAGCCGCTACTCGTCTAGCACAGATACGCAGTATTTT.

This rearrangement joins TRBV6-5 to TRBJ2-7; the D gene is possibly TRBD1 (5 bases). Germline loops: CDR1 MNHEY, CDR2 SVGAGI. V shed 5 bases and J shed 3 bases, with 8 bases lying between them. CDR3 length: 12 residues. The CDR3 sequence is CASSLTDYEQYF. The CDR3 coding sequence is TGTGCCAGCAGTCTGACAGACTACGAGCAGTACTTC.

This sequence joins TRBV5-6 and TRBJ2-2; D is ambiguous. V lost 1 base, J lost 2 bases, and 12 bases lay in between. Germline CDR1 and CDR2: SGHDT and YYEEEE. There are 16 residues in the CDR3. The CDR3 loop is CASSLFILVNTGELFF. CDR3 DNA sequence: TGTGCCAGCAGCTTGTTCATCCTAGTCAACACCGGGGAGCTGTTTTTT.

The chain joins TRBV18 to TRBJ1-3; 9 bases fit TRBD1. The CDR3 is made up of 14 amino acids. V shed 3 bases, J shed 4 bases, and the junction held 1 base outside the gene matches. Germline assignment: CDR1 KGHSH and CDR2 LQKENI. The CDR3 protein is CASSPGTGGNTIYF. The CDR3 coding sequence is TGTGCCAGCTCACCGGGGACAGGGGGAAACACCATATATTTT.

This sequence joins TRBV7-8 and TRBJ2-1; maybe TRBD1 (5 bases). Trimming took 3 bases from V and 8 from J, leaving 14 bases between them. Germline values: CDR1 SGHVS, CDR2 FQNEAQ. CDR3 length: 14 residues. The chain's CDR3 is CASSLAGPKDEQFF. The CDR3 DNA reads TGTGCCAGCAGCTTGGCAGGGCCTAAGGATGAGCAGTTCTTC.

The chain combines TRBV27 with TRBJ1-6; TRBD1 matches 8 bases. The V segment lost 3 bases and the J segment 9 bases; nucleotides outside the gene matches: 7. The CDR3 length is 15 residues. Germline V gene lookup returns CDR1 MNHEY and CDR2 SMNVEV (reference sequence). CDR3 nucleotide sequence: TGTGCCAGCAGTTTGGCCGGACAGGGTGGTTCACCCCTCCACTTT. It encodes CASSLAGQGGSPLHF.

V usage is TRBV6-5 and J usage is TRBJ2-7; 7 nucleotides line up with TRBD1. J lost 3 bases, V lost 1 base, and 6 bases had no gene match. Germline V gene data show CDR1 as MNHEY and CDR2 as SVGAGI. This CDR3 is 15 amino acids long. The CDR3 loop is CASSYFRRGLYEQYF. For the CDR3, the DNA is TGTGCCAGCAGTTACTTCCGAAGGGGGCTCTACGAGCAGTACTTC.

This chain connects TRBV10-1 to TRBJ2-2; D not resolved. Trimming removed 2 bases at V and 9 bases at J, with 10 bases between. Germline values: CDR1 WNHNN, CDR2 SYGVQD (reference sequence). The CDR3 spans 13 residues. CDR3 in amino acids: CASSETTRRELFF. DNA for the CDR3: TGCGCCAGCAGTGAGACTACCCGGCGGGAGCTGTTTTTT.

V and J are TRBV27 and TRBJ1-2, with 8 bases matching TRBD1. CDR3 length: 14 amino acids. Germline CDR1 MNHEY, CDR2 SMNVEV (reference sequence). V shed 2 bases, J shed 8 bases, and the junction held 7 bases outside the gene matches. This chain's CDR3 is CASSLITGGKGYTF. As DNA, the CDR3 is TGTGCCAGCAGTTTAATTACAGGGGGTAAGGGCTACACCTTC.